These T cell receptor beta chains were read from a single sample in a study of blood T cell repertoires in COVID-19. Some clones are missing from TCRdb's copy, which holds only in-frame ones; the method was immunoSEQ multiplex PCR. The data show about 220,000 clones, 65% to 85% seen once. Input material: peripheral blood. These receptor sequences come from a woman in her fifties or sixties with acute or convalescent COVID-19. CDR3s include the opening cysteine and the closing phenylalanine or tryptophan. A D gene is named only where the DNA matches it firmly. Part of the rows lack a size; the others show once, few, many or a class for expanded clones.

TRBJ1-1,.,.,TRBV3-1/TRBV3-2,11,CASGGNTEAFF,TGTGCCAGCGGCGGGAACACTGAAGCTTTCTTT
TRBJ2-7,TRBD2,few,TRBV14,14,CASSSRLAGYEQYF,TGTGCCAGCAGCTCTCGACTAGCGGGATACGAGCAGTACTTC
TRBJ1-1,TRBD1,.,TRBV29-1,12,CSVGTGNTEAFF,TGCAGCGTTGGGACAGGGAACACTGAAGCTTTCTTT
TRBJ1-1,.,.,TRBV10-3,13,CAISDRGGTEAFF,TGTGCCATCAGTGACAGGGGCGGCACTGAAGCTTTCTTT
TRBJ1-1,.,.,TRBV27,15,CASSLEGGQNTEAFF,TGTGCCAGCAGTTTGGAGGGGGGGCAGAACACTGAAGCTTTCTTT
TRBJ2-5,TRBD2,.,TRBV9,17,CASSDGLAGGIGETQYF,TGTGCCAGCAGTGACGGACTAGCGGGAGGAATAGGAGAGACCCAGTACTTC
TRBJ2-1,.,few,TRBV27,13,CASSLGSGSEQFF,TGTGCCAGCAGTTTAGGGAGCGGCAGTGAGCAGTTCTTC
TRBJ2-5,.,.,TRBV2,14,CASRGGASSETQYF,TGTGCCAGCAGGGGGGGGGCAAGTAGCGAGACCCAGTACTTC
TRBJ1-1,.,.,TRBV28,18,CASSLFRDPRGANTEAFF,TGTGCCAGCAGTTTATTTAGGGACCCCCGGGGGGCGAACACTGAAGCTTTCTTT
TRBJ1-1,TRBD1,.,TRBV5-1,15,CASSSAGTGKTEAFF,TGCGCCAGCAGCTCCGCCGGGACAGGGAAGACTGAAGCTTTCTTT
TRBJ2-5,.,.,TRBV12-3/TRBV12-4,13,CASSLSGFETQYF,TGTGCCAGCAGTTTATCGGGGTTCGAGACCCAGTACTTC
TRBJ2-7,TRBD2,.,TRBV28,15,CASSSRTRLPYEQYF,TGTGCCAGCAGTTCCCGGACTAGATTACCCTACGAGCAGTACTTC
TRBJ2-1,.,.,TRBV9,14,CASSGRTTNNEQFF,TGTGCCAGCAGCGGTCGGACTACGAATAATGAGCAGTTCTTC
TRBJ2-3,.,.,TRBV10-3,14,CAISEGAVTDTQYF,TGTGCCATCAGTGAGGGGGCAGTCACAGATACGCAGTATTTT
TRBJ1-6,TRBD1,.,TRBV27,12,CASKRQGSPLHF,TGTGCCAGCAAACGACAGGGGTCACCCCTCCACTTT
TRBJ2-3,TRBD1,.,TRBV27,15,CASSFRGRGTDTQYF,TGTGCCAGCAGTTTCAGGGGGCGGGGAACAGATACGCAGTATTTT
TRBJ1-4,TRBD1,.,TRBV4-1,17,CASSQGGVGTVNEKLFF,TGCGCCAGCAGCCAAGGGGGGGTCGGGACAGTTAATGAAAAACTGTTTTTT
TRBJ2-1,TRBD2,few,TRBV15,17,CATSPGASGISYNEQFF,TGTGCCACCAGCCCCGGGGCTAGCGGGATATCCTACAATGAGCAGTTCTTC
TRBJ1-2,.,.,TRBV18,15,CASSPRQDLNYGYTF,TGTGCCAGCTCACCAAGGCAGGATCTTAACTATGGCTACACCTTC
TRBJ2-7,TRBD2,.,TRBV5-5,17,CASSLAIGAGTPYEQYF,TGTGCCAGCAGCTTGGCCATAGGAGCGGGAACCCCCTACGAGCAGTACTTC
TRBJ1-3,.,.,TRBV28,14,CASSFPQRENTIYF,TGTGCCAGCAGTTTCCCCCAGCGAGAAAACACCATATATTTT
TRBJ1-5,.,.,TRBV12-3/TRBV12-4,13,CASTPGLNQPQHF,TGTGCCAGCACCCCGGGGTTAAATCAGCCCCAGCATTTT
TRBJ2-5,.,.,TRBV5-6,13,CASSLLGDEAQYF,TGTGCCAGCAGCCTCCTCGGGGATGAGGCCCAGTACTTC
TRBJ2-2,TRBD2,.,TRBV27,15,CASSPTSGNTGELFF,TGTGCCAGCAGTCCGACTAGCGGTAACACCGGGGAGCTGTTTTTT
TRBJ2-1,.,.,TRBV11-3,13,CASSTGSYNEQFF,TGTGCCAGCAGTACAGGGTCCTACAATGAGCAGTTCTTC
TRBJ2-7,.,.,TRBV12-3/TRBV12-4,13,CASSFLSSYEQYF,TGTGCCAGCAGTTTCCTGAGCTCCTACGAGCAGTACTTC
TRBJ1-6,TRBD1,few,TRBV19,15,CASSQGDSYNSPLHF,TGTGCCAGTAGCCAAGGGGACAGCTATAATTCACCCCTCCACTTT
TRBJ2-1,TRBD2,.,TRBV27,15,CASSRLAGVFNEQFF,TGTGCCAGCAGTAGACTAGCGGGAGTCTTCAATGAGCAGTTCTTC
TRBJ1-1,.,.,TRBV20-1,12,CSASEGETEAFF,TGCAGTGCTAGTGAAGGGGAAACTGAAGCTTTCTTT
TRBJ2-3,TRBD1,few,TRBV12-5,17,CASGLPTGGAKGDTQYF,TGTGCTAGTGGTTTGCCCACAGGGGGCGCGAAGGGAGATACGCAGTATTTT
TRBJ2-1,.,.,TRBV11-3,13,CASSEGGRNEQFF,TGTGCCAGCAGCGAGGGAGGCAGGAATGAGCAGTTCTTC
TRBJ1-3,.,once,TRBV18,15,CASSPYDSSGNTIYF,TGTGCCAGCTCACCCTATGACAGTTCTGGAAACACCATATATTTT
TRBJ2-3,TRBD2,.,TRBV27,14,CATSLAGATDTQYF,TGTGCCACCTCACTAGCGGGAGCCACAGATACGCAGTATTTT
TRBJ2-7,TRBD2,.,TRBV28,16,CASSLIAGGPNYEQYF,TGTGCCAGCAGTTTAATTGCGGGAGGCCCGAACTACGAGCAGTACTTC
TRBJ2-1,TRBD2,.,TRBV28,16,CASSAGQLAGHNEQFF,TGTGCCAGCAGTGCCGGACAACTAGCGGGGCACAATGAGCAGTTCTTC
TRBJ2-3,TRBD1,.,TRBV28,16,CASPPGGTGSPDTQYF,TGTGCCAGCCCCCCAGGGGGCACAGGGTCCCCAGATACGCAGTATTTT
TRBJ1-2,TRBD1,.,TRBV14,14,CASSHGGGLGGYTF,TGTGCCAGCAGCCATGGAGGGGGCTTGGGTGGCTACACCTTC
TRBJ2-6,TRBD2,few,TRBV11-3,15,CASSPGGSGANVLTF,TGTGCCAGCAGCCCGGGGGGCTCTGGGGCCAACGTCCTGACTTTC
TRBJ2-5,TRBD2,.,TRBV11-2,17,CASSSFGRAGGQETQYF,TGTGCCAGCAGCTCTTTCGGCCGAGCGGGAGGTCAAGAGACCCAGTACTTC
TRBJ1-6,.,.,TRBV5-4,15,CASSYSTGKGSPLHF,TGTGCCAGCAGCTACTCAACAGGGAAGGGATCACCCCTCCACTTT
TRBJ2-2,TRBD2,.,TRBV29-1,14,CSGRTSRATGELFF,TGCAGCGGCCGGACTAGCCGGGCCACCGGGGAGCTGTTTTTT
TRBJ2-7,TRBD1,.,TRBV29-1,12,CSARTGGYEQYF,TGCAGCGCCCGGACAGGGGGCTACGAGCAGTACTTC
TRBJ2-3,.,.,TRBV5-1,13,CASSLAGTDTQYF,TGCGCCAGCAGCTTGGCCGGGACAGATACGCAGTATTTT
TRBJ2-1,TRBD1,.,TRBV7-2,14,CASSLLQGAGEQFF,TGTGCCAGCAGCTTATTACAGGGGGCCGGTGAGCAGTTCTTC